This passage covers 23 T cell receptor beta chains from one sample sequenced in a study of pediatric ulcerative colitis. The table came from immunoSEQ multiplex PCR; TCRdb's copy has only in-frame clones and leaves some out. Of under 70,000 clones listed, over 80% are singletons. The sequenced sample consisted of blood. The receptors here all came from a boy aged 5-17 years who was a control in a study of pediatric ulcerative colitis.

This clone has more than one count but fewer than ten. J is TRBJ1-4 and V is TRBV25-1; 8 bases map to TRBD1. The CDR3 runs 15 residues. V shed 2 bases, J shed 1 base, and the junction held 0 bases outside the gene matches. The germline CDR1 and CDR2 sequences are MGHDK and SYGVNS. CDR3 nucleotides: TGTGCCAGCAGTGAAGGACAGGGAACTAATGAAAAACTGTTTTTT. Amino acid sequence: CASSEGQGTNEKLFF. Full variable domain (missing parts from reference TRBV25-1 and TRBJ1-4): EADIYQTPRYLVIGTGKKITLECSQTMGHDKMYWYQQDPGMELHLIHYSYGVNSTEKGDLSSESTVSRIRTEHFPLTLESARPSHTSQYLCASSEGQGTNEKLFFGSGTQLSVL.

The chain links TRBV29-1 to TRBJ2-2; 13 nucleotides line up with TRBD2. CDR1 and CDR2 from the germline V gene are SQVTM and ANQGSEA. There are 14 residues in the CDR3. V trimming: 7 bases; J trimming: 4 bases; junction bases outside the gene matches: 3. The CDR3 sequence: CSARTSGSTGELFF. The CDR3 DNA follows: TGCAGCGCCAGGACTAGCGGGAGCACCGGGGAGCTGTTTTTT.

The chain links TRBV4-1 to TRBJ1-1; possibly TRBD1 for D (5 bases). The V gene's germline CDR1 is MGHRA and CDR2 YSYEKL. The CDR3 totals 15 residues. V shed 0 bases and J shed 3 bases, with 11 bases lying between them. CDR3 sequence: CASSQDRVSDTEAFF. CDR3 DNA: TGCGCCAGCAGCCAAGACAGGGTTTCTGACACTGAAGCTTTCTTT.

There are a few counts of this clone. CDR3 coding DNA: TGTGCCAGCAGACAGGGGAGGACCGGGGAGCTGTTTTTT. Translated: CASRQGRTGELFF. The V call is TRBV2, the J call TRBJ2-2; TRBD1 might be the D (7 bases). The CDR3 is 13 residues long. The V gene's germline CDR1 is SNHLY and CDR2 FYNNEI. The ends were cut back, 6 bases at V and 5 bases at J, with 10 bases in the middle.

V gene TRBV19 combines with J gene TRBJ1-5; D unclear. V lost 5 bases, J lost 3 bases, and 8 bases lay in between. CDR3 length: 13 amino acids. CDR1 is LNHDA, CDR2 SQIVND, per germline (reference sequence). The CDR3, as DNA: TGTGCCAGTAGTCCGTACTCCAATCAGCCCCAGCATTTT. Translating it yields CASSPYSNQPQHF.

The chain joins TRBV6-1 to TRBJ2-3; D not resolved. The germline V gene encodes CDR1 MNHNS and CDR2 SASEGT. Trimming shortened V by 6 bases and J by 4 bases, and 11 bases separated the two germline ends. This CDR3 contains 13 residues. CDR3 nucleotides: TGTGCCAGCAGCTGGCGAGGCGCAGATACGCAGTATTTT. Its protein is CASSWRGADTQYF.

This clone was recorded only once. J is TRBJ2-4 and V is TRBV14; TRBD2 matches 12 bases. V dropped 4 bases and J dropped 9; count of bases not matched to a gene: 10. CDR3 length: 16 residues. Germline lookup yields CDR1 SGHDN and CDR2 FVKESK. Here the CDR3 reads CASSLTSGRIPTIQYF. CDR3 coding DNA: TGTGCCAGCAGCCTTACTAGCGGGAGGATTCCAACCATTCAGTACTTC.

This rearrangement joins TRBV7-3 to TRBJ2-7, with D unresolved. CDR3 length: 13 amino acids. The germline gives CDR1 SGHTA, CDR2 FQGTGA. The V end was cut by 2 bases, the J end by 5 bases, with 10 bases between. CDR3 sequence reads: CASSLELANEQYF. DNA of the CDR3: TGTGCCAGCAGCTTAGAATTGGCGAACGAGCAGTACTTC.

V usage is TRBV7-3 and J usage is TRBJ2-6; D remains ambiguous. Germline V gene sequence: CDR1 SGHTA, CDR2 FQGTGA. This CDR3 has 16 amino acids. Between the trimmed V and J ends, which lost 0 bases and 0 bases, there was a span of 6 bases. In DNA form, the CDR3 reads TGTGCCAGCAGCTTAACGTTGGGCTCTGGGGCCAACGTCCTGACTTTC. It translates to CASSLTLGSGANVLTF.

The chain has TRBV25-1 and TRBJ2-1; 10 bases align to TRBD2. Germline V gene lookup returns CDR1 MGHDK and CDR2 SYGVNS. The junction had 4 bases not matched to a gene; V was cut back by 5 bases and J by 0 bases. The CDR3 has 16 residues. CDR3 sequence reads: CASSPERGGSYNEQFF. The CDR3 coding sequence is TGTGCCAGCAGTCCGGAGCGGGGGGGCTCCTACAATGAGCAGTTCTTC. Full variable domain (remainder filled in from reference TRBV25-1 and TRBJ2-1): EADIYQTPRYLVIGTGKKITLECSQTMGHDKMYWYQQDPGMELHLIHYSYGVNSTEKGDLSSESTVSRIRTEHFPLTLESARPSHTSQYLCASSPERGGSYNEQFFGPGTRLTVL.

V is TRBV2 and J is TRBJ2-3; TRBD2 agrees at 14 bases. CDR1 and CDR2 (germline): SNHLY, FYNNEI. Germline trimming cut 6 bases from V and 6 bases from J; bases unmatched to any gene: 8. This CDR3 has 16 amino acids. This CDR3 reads CASSPGTSGRADTQYF. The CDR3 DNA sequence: TGTGCCAGCAGCCCCGGGACTAGCGGGAGAGCCGATACGCAGTATTTT.

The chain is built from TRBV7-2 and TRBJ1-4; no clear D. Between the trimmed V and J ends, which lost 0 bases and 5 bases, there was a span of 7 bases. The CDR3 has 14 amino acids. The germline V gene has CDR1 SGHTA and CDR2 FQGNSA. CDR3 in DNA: TGTGCCAGCAGCTTAGCCAAGGGCAATGAAAAACTGTTTTTT. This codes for CASSLAKGNEKLFF.

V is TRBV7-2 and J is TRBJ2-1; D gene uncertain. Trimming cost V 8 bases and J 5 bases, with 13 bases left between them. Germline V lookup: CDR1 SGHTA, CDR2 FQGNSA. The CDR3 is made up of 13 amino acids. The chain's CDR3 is CASSVDVNNEQFF. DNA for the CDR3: TGTGCCAGCTCTGTCGACGTTAACAATGAGCAGTTCTTC.

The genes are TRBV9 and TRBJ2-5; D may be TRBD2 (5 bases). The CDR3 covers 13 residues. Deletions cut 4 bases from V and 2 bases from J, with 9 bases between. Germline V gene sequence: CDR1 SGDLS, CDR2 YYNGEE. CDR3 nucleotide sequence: TGTGCCAGCAGCATTACGGGGCAAGAGACCCAGTACTTC. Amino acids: CASSITGQETQYF.

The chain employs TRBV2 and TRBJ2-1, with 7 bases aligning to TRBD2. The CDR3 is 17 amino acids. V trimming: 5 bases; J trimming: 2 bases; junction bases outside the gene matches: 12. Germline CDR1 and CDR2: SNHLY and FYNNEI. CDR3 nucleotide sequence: TGTGCCAGCAGTCGGGTGGGAGGGAGCGGAGCCTACAATGAGCAGTTCTTC. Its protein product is CASSRVGGSGAYNEQFF.

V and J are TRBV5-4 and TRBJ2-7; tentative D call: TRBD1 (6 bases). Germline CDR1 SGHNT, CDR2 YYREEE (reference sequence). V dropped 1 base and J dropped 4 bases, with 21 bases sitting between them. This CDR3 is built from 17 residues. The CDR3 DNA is TGTGCCAGCAGCTTGATGTCTAATCGGCAACAGGGTTACGAGCAGTACTTC. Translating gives CASSLMSNRQQGYEQYF.

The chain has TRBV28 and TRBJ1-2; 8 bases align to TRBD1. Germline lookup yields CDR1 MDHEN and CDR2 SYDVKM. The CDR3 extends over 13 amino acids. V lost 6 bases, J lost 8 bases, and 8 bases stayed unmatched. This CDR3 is CASRIQGAYGYTF. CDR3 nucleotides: TGTGCCAGCAGGATTCAGGGGGCGTACGGCTACACCTTC.

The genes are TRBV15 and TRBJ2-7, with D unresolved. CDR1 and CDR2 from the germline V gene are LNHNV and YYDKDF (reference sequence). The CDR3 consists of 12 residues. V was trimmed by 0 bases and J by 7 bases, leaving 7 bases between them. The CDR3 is CATSRDRTEQYF. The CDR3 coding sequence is TGTGCCACCAGCAGAGATAGGACGGAGCAGTACTTC.

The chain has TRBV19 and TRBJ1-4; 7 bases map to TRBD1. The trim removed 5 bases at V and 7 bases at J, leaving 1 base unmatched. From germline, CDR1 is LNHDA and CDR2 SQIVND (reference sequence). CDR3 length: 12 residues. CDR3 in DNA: TGTGCCAGTAGTGGACAGGCTGAAAAACTGTTTTTT. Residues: CASSGQAEKLFF.

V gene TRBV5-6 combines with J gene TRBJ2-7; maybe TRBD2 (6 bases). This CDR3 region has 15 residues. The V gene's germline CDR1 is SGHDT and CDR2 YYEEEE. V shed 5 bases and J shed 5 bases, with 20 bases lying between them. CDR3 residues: CASRSGYGGPDEQYF. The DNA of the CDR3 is TGTGCCAGCAGATCGGGGTACGGGGGACCCGACGAGCAGTACTTC.

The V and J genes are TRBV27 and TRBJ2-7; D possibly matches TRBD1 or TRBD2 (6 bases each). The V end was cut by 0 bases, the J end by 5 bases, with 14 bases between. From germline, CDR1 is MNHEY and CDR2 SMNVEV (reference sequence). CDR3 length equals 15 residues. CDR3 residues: CASSLSSGGGHEQYF. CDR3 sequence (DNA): TGTGCCAGCAGTTTATCGTCCGGGGGCGGCCACGAGCAGTACTTC.

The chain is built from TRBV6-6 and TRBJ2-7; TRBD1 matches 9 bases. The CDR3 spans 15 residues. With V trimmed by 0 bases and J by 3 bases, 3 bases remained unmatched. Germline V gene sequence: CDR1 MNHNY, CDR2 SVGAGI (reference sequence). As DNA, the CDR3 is TGTGCCAGCAGTTACTCCGGGACAGGGATCTACGAGCAGTACTTC. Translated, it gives CASSYSGTGIYEQYF.

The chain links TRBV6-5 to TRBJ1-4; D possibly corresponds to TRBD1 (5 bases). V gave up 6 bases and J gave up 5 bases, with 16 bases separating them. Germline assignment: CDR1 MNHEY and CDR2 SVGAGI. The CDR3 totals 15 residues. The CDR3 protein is CASRHDGAVNEKLFF. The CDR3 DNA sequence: TGTGCCAGCAGACACGACGGGGCGGTCAATGAAAAACTGTTTTTT.